This TCR beta chain originates from a study of T cell repertoires in cytomegalovirus infection. MiXCR, applied by TCRdb to the reads, yields one record per CDR3 protein. This table holds around 100,000 distinct CDR3 sequences, 20% to 30% found once. This clonotype was counted many times. Deletions cut 1 base from V and 2 bases from J, with 8 bases between. Looked up from germline, CDR1 is SGHDN and CDR2 is FVKESK. The CDR3 consists of 14 residues. The chain recombines TRBV14 with TRBJ1-1, with D possibly TRBD1 on 6 matching bases. The sequence derives from a human donor in good health (CMV status not recorded). Some clones in this sample may be carry-over from other donors' samples. Sequenced input: CD8+ T cells from PBMCs. The CDR3 sequence: CASSQGTVNTEAFF. The CDR3 DNA reads as TGTGCCAGCAGCCAAGGGACAGTTAACACTGAAGCTTTCTTT.